This T cell receptor beta chain emerged from a study of T cell responses to AZD1222 COVID-19 vaccine. Study results and limitations: Nearly half of spike-specific TCRs reportedly go after variant regions that carry no mutations. The study found Spike-specific TCR breadth and depth rose after two AZD1222 doses. Seropositive status at baseline applied to only 5 or 6 AZD1222 recipients.

The protocol was immunoSEQ multiplex PCR, while the TCRdb copy is restricted to in-frame clones and leaves out a portion. The table has about 83,000 clones, approximately 83% seen once. The length of the CDR3 is 13 residues. The V gene lost 2 bases and the J gene lost 1 base, with 5 bases spanning the gap. Looked up from germline, CDR1 is LGHDT and CDR2 is YNNKEL (reference sequence). This clone was seen more than once but under ten times. Its specificity is unknown. In the same sample, other DNA sequences code for this CDR3. The rearrangement joins TRBV3-1 (or the pseudogene TRBV3-2) to TRBJ1-1; D is ambiguous. The sequenced sample was peripheral blood, obtained 28 days after the second AZD1222 dose. The sequence derives from an adult who received the AZD1222 COVID-19 vaccine. The CDR3 protein is CASSQSGNTEAFF. In DNA, the CDR3 is TGTGCCAGCAGCCAATCCGGGAACACTGAAGCTTTCTTT.